This entry lists 20 T cell receptor beta chains sequenced from one sample in a study of T cells in Graves' hyperthyroidism and ophthalmopathy. It was RNA transcripts that yielded the amplified TCR beta CDR3 regions. When the TCR CDR3 underwent first-round RT-PCR, the HTBI primer set was used. TCRdb ran MiXCR on the multiplex PCR reads and lists one entry per CDR3 protein. The sample shows some 600,000 distinct CDR3 sequences, approximately 44% of them seen only once. Sequencing was carried out using peripheral blood or thyroid tissue (not recorded which). All receptors derive from a woman aged 18-35 years with Graves' hyperthyroidism.

A word on this clonotype: At one of its ends the junction is not consistent with the germline gene, which may arise from a read error. The chain employs TRBV10-3 and TRBJ2-7; weak D call: TRBD1 (5 bases). This CDR3 is 15 amino acids long. Germline loops: CDR1 ENHRY, CDR2 SYGVKD. The CDR3 region has the DNA TGTGCCAGCAGTTTGCAGGGTACCAACTCCTACGAGCAGTACTTC. Protein product: CASSLQGTNSYEQYF.

CDR3 sequence: CAIFPTANSGNTIYF. Here the CDR3 DNA reads TGTGCTATCTTCCCGACTGCCAACTCTGGAAACACCATATATTTT. The chain combines TRBV10-3 with TRBJ1-3; D is unclear. This CDR3 contains 15 residues. Germline CDR1 is ENHRY and CDR2 is SYGVKD.

The chain combines TRBV2 with TRBJ2-7, with D possibly matching TRBD1 (5 bases). Germline CDR1 SNHLY, CDR2 FYNNEI. The CDR3 runs to 13 residues. The V and J ends lost 7 bases and 6 bases respectively, with 16 bases between them. Here the CDR3 DNA reads TGTGCCAGCAAAAATCAGGGATCGCGCGAGCAGTACTTC. Translation: CASKNQGSREQYF.

This rearrangement joins TRBV2 to TRBJ1-3; D is unclear. This CDR3 has 13 residues. CDR1 SNHLY and CDR2 FYNNEI come from the germline V gene. V lost 3 bases to trimming and J lost 5 bases, with 8 bases between them. CDR3 loop: CASSDPSRNTIYF. The CDR3 nucleotides read TGTGCCAGCAGTGACCCCTCAAGAAACACCATATATTTT.

In nucleotides, the CDR3 is TGCAGCGAGGGGACAGGGCCCTATGGCTACACCTTC. Its translation: CSEGTGPYGYTF. The chain is built from TRBV29-1 and TRBJ1-2; the match to TRBD1 covers 9 bases. V was pared by 7 bases and J by 4 bases, with 4 bases of the junction left unmatched. CDR1 SQVTM and CDR2 ANQGSEA come from the germline V gene. The CDR3 loop spans 12 amino acids.

A note on this clonotype: The conserved final phenylalanine or tryptophan is absent from the CDR3, which likely points to a read error. The chain employs TRBV10-3 and TRBJ2-7; TRBD1 agrees at 8 bases. This CDR3 contains 14 residues. CDR1 ENHRY and CDR2 SYGVKD come from the germline V gene. The CDR3 DNA reads as TGTGCCAGCAGTTTAGGGCGGACAGGGATTGAGCAGTACCTC. Encoded protein: CASSLGRTGIEQYL.

The table lists this clonotype with many counts. V usage is TRBV5-1 and J usage is TRBJ1-5, with D unresolved. This CDR3 is 14 amino acids long. V lost 0 bases and J 7 bases, leaving 11 bases between the germline ends. Germline V CDR1 and CDR2: SGHRS, YFSETQ. CDR3 sequence: CASSLEGDGQPQHF. As DNA, the CDR3 is TGCGCCAGCAGCTTGGAGGGCGACGGACAGCCCCAGCATTTT.

The chain carries TRBV14 and TRBJ1-4; 11 bases fit TRBD1. The germline V gene has CDR1 SGHDN and CDR2 FVKESK. Trimming cost V 4 bases and J 0 bases; bases outside gene matches: 4. The CDR3 covers 17 residues. CDR3 sequence (DNA): TGTGCCAGCAGCCGGACAGGGGGCCATGCAACTAATGAAAAACTGTTTTTT. It yields the protein CASSRTGGHATNEKLFF.

J is TRBJ1-4 and V is TRBV11-2, with TRBD1 matching 8 bases. V lost 8 bases and J lost 6; bases outside the gene matches: 11. CDR1 is SGHAT, CDR2 FQNNGV, per germline. The CDR3 covers 15 residues. CDR3 in DNA: TGTGCCAGCGGCCTTGTGGCAGGGGGCGATGAAAAACTGTTTTTT. Its protein product is CASGLVAGGDEKLFF.

Many counts were recorded for this clonotype. J is TRBJ1-2 and V is TRBV24-1; TRBD1 matches at 11 bases. The V segment lost 3 bases and the J segment 6 bases; nucleotides outside the gene matches: 2. Germline V gene data show CDR1 as KGHDR and CDR2 as SFDVKD. The CDR3 loop spans 14 amino acids. The CDR3 DNA reads as TGTGCCACCAGTGATGAGGACAGGGGGCATGGCTACACCTTC. It specifies CATSDEDRGHGYTF.

The sample holds a few counts of this clonotype. This chain uses TRBV14 with TRBJ2-7; no firm D call. Germline-derived CDR1 and CDR2 are SGHDN and FVKESK. The V gene lost 0 bases and the J gene lost 2 bases, with 8 bases spanning the gap. This CDR3 has 14 residues. CDR3 sequence (DNA): TGTGCCAGCAGCCAAGAAAGCCTAGCCTACGAGCAGTACTTC. This codes for CASSQESLAYEQYF.

V gene TRBV2 combines with J gene TRBJ1-5; D unclear. The CDR3 has 14 residues. V lost 8 bases and J 3 bases, leaving 14 bases between the germline ends. In germline, CDR1 is SNHLY, CDR2 FYNNEI. Written as DNA, the CDR3 is TGTGCCAGCGTTGAGGAGGCCCACAATCAGCCCCAGCATTTT. Protein sequence: CASVEEAHNQPQHF.

The chain uses TRBV2 and TRBJ2-2; D is perhaps TRBD1 (5 bases). V lost 5 bases, J lost 1 base, and 14 bases lay in between. The germline CDR1 and CDR2 sequences are SNHLY and FYNNEI. This CDR3 is 16 amino acids long. CDR3: CASSQLGQLNTGELFF. The CDR3 DNA is TGTGCCAGCAGTCAACTGGGGCAGCTGAACACCGGGGAGCTGTTTTTT.

The CDR3 is CSVGTGTYNSPLHF. The CDR3 DNA is TGCAGCGTAGGGACCGGGACATATAATTCACCCCTCCACTTT. The chain carries TRBV29-1 and TRBJ1-6, with TRBD1 as a possible D gene (6 bases). In germline, CDR1 is SQVTM, CDR2 ANQGSEA. V lost 6 bases to trimming and J lost 4 bases, with 13 bases between them. This CDR3 is 14 amino acids long.

This chain joins TRBV5-1 and TRBJ2-7, with a weak D call TRBD2 (6 bases). CDR1 is SGHRS and CDR2 is YFSETQ in the germline V gene. The CDR3 spans 14 residues. V was shortened by 4 bases and J by 3 bases, with 14 bases between the two germline ends. CDR3 coding DNA: TGCGCCAGCAGCCAAGTGAGTAGCGGCTACGAGCAGTACTTC. Translating it yields CASSQVSSGYEQYF.

This clonotype has a count of ten or more. The V and J genes are TRBV10-3 and TRBJ2-7; a weak D match, TRBD1 (5 bases). The CDR3 sequence is 13 residues long. The V gene's germline CDR1 is ENHRY and CDR2 SYGVKD. Between the trimmed V and J ends, which lost 8 bases and 2 bases, there was a span of 13 bases. In DNA, the CDR3 is TGTGCCATCGCCCCGGACACGCCCTACGAGCAGTACTTC. As protein: CAIAPDTPYEQYF.

Here the CDR3 DNA reads TGCAGTGCTAGAGATTTCGAGACTGGAAACACCATATATTTT. It codes for CSARDFETGNTIYF. The rearrangement joins TRBV20-1 to TRBJ1-3; D is ambiguous. The length of the CDR3 is 14 residues. The germline CDR1 and CDR2 sequences are DFQATT and SNEGSKA (reference sequence). Trimming took 0 bases from V and 2 from J, leaving 8 bases between them.

V and J are TRBV15 and TRBJ2-3, with TRBD2 matching 9 bases. Losses at the gene ends were 8 bases for V and 11 bases for J; bases not matched to a gene: 11. Germline CDR1 and CDR2: LNHNV and YYDKDF (reference sequence). The CDR3 spans 13 residues. This chain's CDR3 is CATEEIAGARQYF. CDR3 in DNA: TGTGCCACCGAGGAGATAGCGGGAGCTCGGCAGTATTTT.

The rearrangement joins TRBV2 to TRBJ1-4; maybe TRBD1 (6 bases). Trimming took off 1 base at V and 8 bases at J, with 23 bases between the two ends. This CDR3 region has 18 residues. Germline values: CDR1 SNHLY, CDR2 FYNNEI. This CDR3 is CASSEGPADRGREEKLFF. CDR3 nucleotide sequence: TGTGCCAGCAGTGAAGGGCCGGCCGATCGGGGGCGCGAGGAAAAACTGTTTTTT. The full variable domain, completed using reference TRBV2 and TRBJ1-4, is EPEVTQTPSHQVTQMGQEVILRCVPISNHLYFYWYRQILGQKVEFLVSFYNNEISEKSEIFDDQFSVERPDGSNFTLKIRSTKLEDSAMYFCASSEGPADRGREEKLFFGSGTQLSVL.

This clonotype was counted only a few times. The CDR3 sequence is CASSPGTKAYEQYF. The CDR3 nucleotides read TGTGCCAGCAGCCCCGGGACTAAAGCCTACGAGCAGTACTTC. The chain uses TRBV7-9 and TRBJ2-7; 7 bases are shared with TRBD2. Germline values: CDR1 SEHNR, CDR2 FQNEAQ (reference sequence). Trimming took 5 bases from V and 2 from J; bases not matched to a gene: 6. This CDR3 has 14 residues.